This T cell receptor (beta chain) was captured in a study of blood T cell repertoires in COVID-19. As for the study in general: The United States, Italy and Spain were the sources of the acute and convalescent COVID-19 samples.

The CDR3 extends over 14 amino acids. Germline V gives CDR1 MGHRA, CDR2 YSYEKL. Trimming stripped 0 bases from V and 6 bases from J, with 12 bases between. Sequencing was performed with immunoSEQ multiplex PCR; in TCRdb, only in-frame clones are kept and a portion is missing. Among roughly 35,000 clones listed, around nine tenths were seen once. The V gene is TRBV4-1, the J gene TRBJ2-7; D is uncertain. The sequenced sample consisted of peripheral blood. This TCR was recovered from a man in his sixties with active COVID-19. The CDR3 sequence is CASSQDEPTPEQYF. The CDR3 DNA reads as TGCGCCAGCAGCCAAGACGAGCCCACTCCCGAGCAGTACTTC.